This TCR beta chain emerged from a study of shared clonotypes between healthy human individuals (dated by TCRdb to the early 2020s). Regarding the research as a whole: The cohort included a few men and a couple of women between 18 and 49 years of age. For each donor, CD4 naive and CD4 memory were each run on three plates, CD8 naive on two plates, and CD8 memory on one plate. The study deeply sequenced blood TCR repertoires of about 5 healthy adults to estimate repertoire size and the extent of clonotype sharing between individuals. Different laboratories and diverse techniques were used to prepare libraries and sequence TCR repertoires, to increase sequencing depth and limit assay-specific biases. Between about 0.9 and 10 billion PBMCs per donor were obtained by leukapheresis. The paper as a whole reports these results and caveats: Even with the large sequencing depth, rarefaction of the sorted-subset datasets indicated that sequencing was incomplete. Sampling was restricted to blood, and TCR repertoires in tissue are likely to differ from TCR repertoires in blood. Across a few donors, about 5.2% of naive CD4, 3% to 3.5% of naive CD8, approximately 2.5% of memory CD4, and roughly 0.4% of memory CD8 clonotypes were shared. Compared with non-shared clonotypes, the clonotypes found in all four sorted-subset donors had higher generation probabilities. Naive subsets generally had larger estimated clonotype richness than memory subsets. Based on pairwise subsampling, the degree of clonotype sharing among donors was expected to be affected by sequencing depth. Because the study included a small number of donors, the genetic and exposure-history diversity represented was limited.

Using the deep immunoSEQ assay, multiplex PCR amplified TCR CDR3 regions from genomic DNA. Genomic DNA extracted from each cell subset was distributed evenly over all wells of several immunoSEQ 96-well plates, and each plate served as one replicate. Each replicate PCR for sorted subsets received approximately 220 ng genomic DNA, equal to roughly 30,000 T cell genomes. Purified libraries were measured with a Qubit 3.0 fluorometer, size-checked on a Bioanalyzer 2100, and measured again with the KAPA Library Quantification kit. Every immunoSEQ 96-well plate was sequenced on a dedicated single-read 150-cycle Illumina NextSeq 550 flow cell. Processing in the source paper ran as follows. Because the immunoSEQ output held only junctional sequences and lacked quality scores, the filtering could not match the filtering applied to full-length reads. Sequences were annotated with PyIR, a Python wrapper for IgBLAST v1.9, and V/J genes and CDR3 were assigned using IMGT germline references. Any read was removed if the V/J assignment was weak (E-value above 1e-6), the CDR3 was missing, or the read contained stop codons, out-of-frame junctions, or ambiguous translated residues. A V3J clonotype was defined by an identical inferred V gene, J gene, and CDR3 amino acid sequence. Percentage overlap between repertoires was computed as shared unique clonotypes divided by the size of the smaller repertoire. RTK rarefaction, the Chao1 estimator, and Recon v2.1 estimates of unobserved clonotypes were used to assess repertoire richness. For all TCRbeta clonotypes obtained by the gDNA method from four donors, generation probabilities were computed with OLGA. TCRdb obtained this table from immuneACCESS and retained in-frame rearrangements with V and J assigned. These tables miss some clones; where compared with another copy, unresolved V genes account for less than half of the shortfall, and the remainder is unexplained. The DNA was the basis for D and trimming; V, J and clone size are from that table. This sample comprises millions of clones, 85% to 95% of them detected only once. 1.7% of the sample goes to the ten largest clones.

Of note for this clone: Its antigen has not been determined. Base qualities are missing; no much larger clone stands one base away.

CDR1 GTSNPN and CDR2 SVGIG are derived from the germline V gene (reference sequence). V is reduced by 1 base and J by 5 bases, leaving a spacing of 9 bases between them. The CDR3 contains 12 residues, cysteine and phenylalanine counted. CDR3 DNA only is kept here, 36 bases in frame from base 1. For the CD8 naive samples, CD45RO-negative cells were positively selected for CCR7, yielding a CD45RA+CCR7+ population from which TemRA cells were excluded. Healthy HIV-negative adults with no recently reported acute infections or vaccinations were included as donors. Every donor was a Caucasian adult residing in Nashville, Tennessee, USA. Blood was obtained by leukapheresis, after which PBMCs were separated by Ficoll-Histopaque density gradient centrifugation and cryopreserved in liquid nitrogen vapor phase. Purity and quantity of every magnetically sorted T cell population were checked by analytical flow cytometry. Genomic DNA was isolated from each sorted fraction and quantified by UV absorbance on a Nanodrop 2000c.

This receptor was taken from a man aged 18 to 29 in good health. Some clones in this sample may be carry-over from other donors' samples. Material for sequencing was naive CD8+ T cells from PBMCs. Per the publication, the cell subset or site label means: CD45RA+CCR7+. This receptor chain uses TRBV30 and TRBJ2-7; the D region possibly corresponds to TRBD1 (6 bases align). The CDR3 loop reads CAWSGGRHEQYF. The DNA is TGTGCCTGGAGTGGGGGGCGCCACGAGCAGTACTTC.